The 32 T cell receptor beta chains in this list originate from one sample, sequenced in a study of blood T cell repertoires in COVID-19. TCRdb's copy holds only in-frame clones and misses some; the assay was immunoSEQ multiplex PCR. The profile shows around 700,000 clones, approximately 90% of them singletons. The sequenced sample consisted of peripheral blood. These receptors all stem from a woman younger than 30 with acute or convalescent COVID-19.

The chain combines TRBV28 with TRBJ1-1; the match to TRBD1 covers 7 bases. The CDR3 totals 14 residues. Germline values: CDR1 MDHEN, CDR2 SYDVKM. V was pared by 7 bases and J by 5 bases, with 10 bases of the junction left unmatched. CDR3 amino acids: CASTLQGLGTEAFF. The CDR3 coding sequence is TGTGCCAGCACCCTACAGGGGCTGGGGACTGAAGCTTTCTTT.

The sample holds one count of this clone. The V gene is TRBV4-1, the J gene TRBJ2-7, with 7 positions matching TRBD1. The CDR3 is 18 amino acids. Trimming removed 3 bases from V and 0 bases from J; junction bases left unmatched: 14. Germline values: CDR1 MGHRA, CDR2 YSYEKL. The CDR3 coding sequence is TGCGCCAGCAGCCATCTTCGCGAGGGACAGTTCAACTCCTACGAGCAGTACTTC. Its protein product is CASSHLREGQFNSYEQYF.

The chain uses TRBV7-2 and TRBJ1-6, with TRBD1 as a possible D gene (6 bases). In germline, CDR1 is SGHTA, CDR2 FQGNSA. The CDR3 spans 15 residues. V was cut by 5 bases and J by 6 bases, with 14 bases left in between. The DNA of the CDR3 is TGTGCCAGCAGCCCACGGACAGTTGTTAATTCACCCCTCCACTTT. It is translated as CASSPRTVVNSPLHF.

This clone was recorded once. This chain uses TRBV7-7 with TRBJ2-3; possibly TRBD2 for D (6 bases). Germline V gene data show CDR1 as SSHAT and CDR2 as FNYEAQ (reference sequence). V shed 1 base and J shed 4 bases, with 15 bases lying between them. The CDR3 spans 16 residues. CDR3 in DNA: TGTGCCAGCAGCTTAGGCCCCCCCGGGAGACCAGATACGCAGTATTTT. Translation gives CASSLGPPGRPDTQYF.

This chain connects TRBV9 to TRBJ2-1; no reliable D call. Trimming removed 3 bases at V and 12 bases at J, with 13 bases between. There are 12 residues in the CDR3. Germline CDR1 and CDR2: SGDLS and YYNGEE. The DNA for the CDR3 is TGTGCCAGCAGCGACCCTAGTGGTTCGCAGTTCTTC. Its translation is CASSDPSGSQFF. Full variable domain (remainder filled in from reference TRBV9 and TRBJ2-1): DSGVTQTPKHLITATGQRVTLRCSPRSGDLSVYWYQQSLDQGLQFLIQYYNGEERAKGNILERFSAQQFPDLHSELNLSSLELGDSALYFCASSDPSGSQFFGPGTRLTVL.

This rearrangement joins TRBV7-8 to TRBJ1-1; 8 bases agree with TRBD1. CDR1 is SGHVS, CDR2 FQNEAQ, per germline. CDR3 length equals 17 residues. Germline trimming cut 4 bases from V and 0 bases from J; bases unmatched to any gene: 10. For the CDR3, the DNA is TGTGCCAGCAGCTCCGGGACAGGTGCTCACATGAACACTGAAGCTTTCTTT. Protein: CASSSGTGAHMNTEAFF.

V gene TRBV5-1 combines with J gene TRBJ2-3; 9 positions match TRBD1. Germline CDR1 reads SGHRS; CDR2 reads YFSETQ. The CDR3 has 15 amino acids. The ends lost 4 bases at V and 3 bases at J; junction bases unmatched: 6. CDR3 in amino acids: CASSQGQGRTDTQYF. Here the CDR3 DNA reads TGCGCCAGCAGCCAGGGACAGGGACGGACAGATACGCAGTATTTT.

The CDR3 nucleotides are TGCGCCAGCAGTTCGGACACTGAAGCTTTCTTT. This encodes CASSSDTEAFF. This sequence joins TRBV10-1 and TRBJ1-1; D gene ambiguous. In germline, CDR1 is WNHNN, CDR2 SYGVQD (reference sequence). The CDR3 contains 11 residues. Trimming removed 5 bases at V and 3 bases at J, with 4 bases between.

The rearrangement joins TRBV28 to TRBJ1-2; a weak D match, TRBD1 (6 bases). The length of the CDR3 is 11 residues. From germline, CDR1 is MDHEN and CDR2 SYDVKM. The CDR3 spells CVTGSNYGYTF. CDR3 bases: TGTGTTACAGGGTCCAACTATGGCTACACCTTC.

The chain combines TRBV7-2 with TRBJ1-4; 7 bases agree with TRBD1. CDR1 and CDR2 (germline): SGHTA, FQGNSA. There are 15 residues in the CDR3. J lost 8 bases, V lost 3 bases, and 9 bases had no gene match. DNA of the CDR3: TGTGCCAGCAGCTTGGGGACAGCGATAGGAGAAAAACTGTTTTTT. Amino acids: CASSLGTAIGEKLFF.

This chain uses TRBV25-1 with TRBJ1-2; 8 positions agree with TRBD1. V trimming: 5 bases; J trimming: 4 bases; junction bases outside the gene matches: 9. The CDR3 spans 15 residues. From germline, CDR1 is MGHDK and CDR2 SYGVNS. In DNA form, the CDR3 reads TGTGCCAGCAGTCCCGGGGACAGGCGATTCTATGGCTACACCTTC. Amino acid sequence: CASSPGDRRFYGYTF.

This clone was seen once. CDR3 sequence reads: CASRLTGFGYTF. The DNA of the CDR3 is TGTGCCAGCAGGTTGACAGGGTTTGGCTACACCTTC. This chain links TRBV6-1 with TRBJ1-2; 7 nucleotides align to TRBD1. Trimming cost V 6 bases and J 7 bases; bases outside gene matches: 5. The germline V gene encodes CDR1 MNHNS and CDR2 SASEGT. The CDR3 contains 12 residues.

The J gene is TRBJ1-5, the V gene TRBV4-1, with D hard to call. The ends were cut back, 4 bases at V and 7 bases at J, with 14 bases in the middle. CDR1 and CDR2 from the germline V gene are MGHRA and YSYEKL. The CDR3 consists of 14 residues. The CDR3 here is CASSPHGVRQPQHF. DNA for the CDR3: TGCGCCAGCAGCCCGCACGGGGTTCGACAGCCCCAGCATTTT.

The chain is built from TRBV27 and TRBJ1-2, with 10 nucleotides matching TRBD1. J gave up 7 bases and V 3 bases, and 8 bases lay outside the gene matches. Germline V gene sequence: CDR1 MNHEY, CDR2 SMNVEV (reference sequence). The CDR3 loop spans 15 amino acids. The DNA of the CDR3 is TGTGCCAGCAGTTTTTATCTCGACAGGGGGCTTGGCTACACCTTC. This gives the protein CASSFYLDRGLGYTF.

The V call is TRBV2, the J call TRBJ1-5; TRBD1 is a possible D gene (5 bases). Trimming took 8 bases from V and 3 from J, leaving 23 bases between them. Germline assignment: CDR1 SNHLY and CDR2 FYNNEI. The CDR3 length is 17 residues. CDR3 coding DNA: TGTGCCAGCGGACCGGGACGGGAGGTCTTATTCAATCAGCCCCAGCATTTT. It codes for CASGPGREVLFNQPQHF.

This chain links TRBV4-1 with TRBJ1-2; 8 bases align to TRBD1. The junction had 5 bases not matched to a gene; V was cut back by 4 bases and J by 4 bases. Germline V gene sequence: CDR1 MGHRA, CDR2 YSYEKL. This CDR3 has 14 amino acids. CDR3 nucleotides: TGCGCCAGCAGCCTTACAGGGGGTCCCTATGGCTACACCTTC. It is translated as CASSLTGGPYGYTF.

The chain is built from TRBV5-4 and TRBJ1-1; maybe TRBD1 (6 bases). This CDR3 spans 14 amino acids. Germline values: CDR1 SGHNT, CDR2 YYREEE (reference sequence). The V gene lost 4 bases and the J gene lost 4 bases, with 14 bases spanning the gap. As DNA, the CDR3 is TGTGCCAGCAGCCTCGACAGGAGCCTCACTGAAGCTTTCTTT. Translated: CASSLDRSLTEAFF.

The chain employs TRBV18 and TRBJ2-3; TRBD1 matches at 9 bases. CDR3 size: 17 residues. The germline CDR1 and CDR2 sequences are KGHSH and LQKENI. J lost 5 bases, V lost 3 bases, and 12 bases had no gene match. CDR3 coding DNA: TGTGCCAGCTCACCCGGGACAGGGCTTTCTTCGAGAGATACGCAGTATTTT. Amino acid sequence: CASSPGTGLSSRDTQYF.

The rearrangement uses TRBV28 and TRBJ2-2; 8 bases agree with TRBD2. Looked up from germline, CDR1 is MDHEN and CDR2 is SYDVKM. The CDR3 has 17 amino acids. With V trimmed by 2 bases and J by 2 bases, 7 bases remained unmatched. The CDR3 protein is CASSLDRLAINTGELFF. In nucleotides, the CDR3 is TGTGCCAGCAGTTTAGACAGACTAGCGATAAACACCGGGGAGCTGTTTTTT.

The chain carries TRBV7-6 and TRBJ2-1; 9 bases fit TRBD2. Germline V gene data show CDR1 as SGHVS and CDR2 as FNYEAQ. CDR3 length: 16 amino acids. The trim removed 5 bases at V and 8 bases at J, leaving 13 bases unmatched. In DNA form, the CDR3 reads TGTGCCAGCAGCCCCGGTCTAGCGGGGTCCCTCGATGAGCAGTTCTTC. It specifies CASSPGLAGSLDEQFF.

This clone was seen only once. CDR3: CASSQLAGGRYEQYF. Here the CDR3 DNA reads TGTGCCAGCAGCCAACTAGCGGGGGGGCGTTACGAGCAGTACTTC. The V call is TRBV3-1 (or the pseudogene TRBV3-2), the J call TRBJ2-7, with 12 nucleotides matching TRBD2. Germline CDR1 reads LGHDT; CDR2 reads YNNKEL (reference sequence). The J segment lost 4 bases and the V segment lost 2 bases, leaving 3 bases of the junction unmatched. The CDR3 spans 15 residues.

A few counts support this clone. Other DNA sequences in this sample translate to the same CDR3. The gene calls are TRBV6-4 and TRBJ1-1, with 7 positions matching TRBD1. Trimming cost V 6 bases and J 2 bases; bases outside gene matches: 6. This CDR3 has 14 amino acids. Germline V gene lookup returns CDR1 MRHNA and CDR2 SNTAGT. The CDR3 DNA is TGTGCCAGCAGCGCCGGGACAGATAACACTGAAGCTTTCTTT. Translation gives CASSAGTDNTEAFF.

The J gene is TRBJ2-2, the V gene TRBV7-6; D unclear. Trimming shortened V by 1 base and J by 0 bases, and 3 bases separated the two germline ends. Per the germline V gene, CDR1 is SGHVS and CDR2 is FNYEAQ. This CDR3 spans 14 amino acids. The CDR3 coding sequence is TGTGCCAGCAGCTTAGGTACGAACACCGGGGAGCTGTTTTTT. Its protein product is CASSLGTNTGELFF.

CDR3 DNA: TGTGCCAGCAGCTTATGGACTCTATGGGGACAGATACTGAACACTGAAGCTTTCTTT. It is translated as CASSLWTLWGQILNTEAFF. The rearrangement joins TRBV11-3 to TRBJ1-1, with 7 bases aligning to TRBD1. Per germline, CDR1 SGHNT and CDR2 YENEEA. This CDR3 is built from 19 residues. V was pared by 2 bases and J by 0 bases, with 15 bases of the junction left unmatched. Drawing the rest from reference TRBV11-3 and TRBJ1-1, the complete variable domain is EAGVVQSPRYKIIEKKQPVAFWCNPISGHNTLYWYLQNLGQGPELLIRYENEEAVDDSQLPKDRFSAERLKGVDSTLKIQPAELGDSAVYLCASSLWTLWGQILNTEAFFGQGTRLTVV.

The chain has TRBV24-1 and TRBJ2-5, with D possibly being TRBD2 (6 bases). Trimming removed 5 bases at V and 4 bases at J, with 10 bases between. The CDR3 consists of 13 residues. The germline CDR1 and CDR2 sequences are KGHDR and SFDVKD. CDR3 protein: CATSGRDPETQYF. As DNA, the CDR3 is TGTGCCACCAGTGGGCGGGATCCAGAGACCCAGTACTTC.

The rearrangement links TRBV4-1 to TRBJ1-2; 7 bases fit TRBD1. Germline V gene sequence: CDR1 MGHRA, CDR2 YSYEKL. CDR3 length: 15 amino acids. J was trimmed by 2 bases and V by 4 bases; bases with no gene match: 7. CDR3 in DNA: TGCGCCAGCAGCCTTGTCGGACAGGCGAACTATGGCTACACCTTC. Its protein is CASSLVGQANYGYTF.

The V call is TRBV18, the J call TRBJ1-6, with 8 bases fitting TRBD1. V gave up 3 bases and J gave up 10 bases; unmatched junction bases: 11. The CDR3 is 16 amino acids. CDR1 KGHSH and CDR2 LQKENI come from the germline V gene. CDR3 sequence (DNA): TGTGCCAGCTCACCCTTATCGGGACAGGTTGCATCACCCCTCCACTTT. This translates into CASSPLSGQVASPLHF.

The DNA for the CDR3 is TGCGCCAGCAGTTCCTCCTATTACAGGAACGACTACGAGCAGTACTTC. Its translation: CASSSSYYRNDYEQYF. The rearrangement joins TRBV10-2 to TRBJ2-7; D might be TRBD1 (5 bases). The CDR3 runs to 16 residues. Germline loops: CDR1 WSHSY, CDR2 SAAADI. Trimming stripped 5 bases from V and 3 bases from J, with 20 bases between.

The rearrangement uses TRBV5-4 and TRBJ1-2; D is possibly TRBD1 (5 bases). CDR3 size: 14 residues. Germline V gene sequence: CDR1 SGHNT, CDR2 YYREEE (reference sequence). Trimming took off 0 bases at V and 6 bases at J, with 12 bases between the two ends. The CDR3 coding sequence is TGTGCCAGCAGCTTGGAAAGGGGTGGGGATGGCTACACCTTC. Translation gives CASSLERGGDGYTF. The whole variable domain, remainder taken from reference TRBV5-4 and TRBJ1-2, is ETGVTQSPTHLIKTRGQQVTLRCSSQSGHNTVSWYQQALGQGPQFIFQYYREEENGRGNFPPRFSGLQFPNYSSELNVNALELDDSALYLCASSLERGGDGYTFGSGTRLTVV.

This chain joins TRBV12-3 or TRBV12-4 and TRBJ1-2; D remains unclear. V was clipped by 11 bases and J by 3 bases, with 16 bases between them. The CDR3 is 13 amino acids. DNA of the CDR3: TGTGCCGCCTCTGAGGCTACGGACTATGGCTACACCTTC. Translation: CAASEATDYGYTF.

The chain joins TRBV18 to TRBJ1-1, with D unresolved. This CDR3 spans 13 amino acids. The germline V gene encodes CDR1 KGHSH and CDR2 LQKENI. V dropped 5 bases and J dropped 3 bases, with 10 bases sitting between them. CDR3 residues: CASSLRRDTEAFF. As DNA, the CDR3 is TGTGCCAGCTCATTACGGAGGGACACTGAAGCTTTCTTT.

This clone appeared a few times. The chain recombines TRBV28 with TRBJ1-1; D may be TRBD1 (6 bases). In germline, CDR1 is MDHEN, CDR2 SYDVKM. Deletions cut 6 bases from V and 1 base from J, with 18 bases between. The CDR3 covers 16 residues. Here the CDR3 reads CASSRAGVRTNTEAFF. As DNA, the CDR3 is TGTGCCAGCAGCCGAGCAGGGGTGCGGACGAACACTGAAGCTTTCTTT.